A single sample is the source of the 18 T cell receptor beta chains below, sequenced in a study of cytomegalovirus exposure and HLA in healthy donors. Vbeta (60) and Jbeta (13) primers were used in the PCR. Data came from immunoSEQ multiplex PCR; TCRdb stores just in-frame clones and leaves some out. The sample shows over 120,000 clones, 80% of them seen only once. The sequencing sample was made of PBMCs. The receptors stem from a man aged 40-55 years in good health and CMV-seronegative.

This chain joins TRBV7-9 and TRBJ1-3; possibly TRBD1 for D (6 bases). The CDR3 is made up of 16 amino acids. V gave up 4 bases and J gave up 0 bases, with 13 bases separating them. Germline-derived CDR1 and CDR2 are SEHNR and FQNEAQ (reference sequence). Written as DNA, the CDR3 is TGTGCCAGCAGCTCACCAGGGGCGAGCTCTGGAAACACCATATATTTT. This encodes CASSSPGASSGNTIYF. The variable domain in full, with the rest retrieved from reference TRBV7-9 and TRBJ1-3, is DTGVSQNPRHKITKRGQNVTFRCDPISEHNRLYWYRQTLGQGPEFLTYFQNEAQLEKSRLLSDRFSAERPKGSFSTLEIQRTEQGDSAMYLCASSSPGASSGNTIYFGEGSWLTVV.

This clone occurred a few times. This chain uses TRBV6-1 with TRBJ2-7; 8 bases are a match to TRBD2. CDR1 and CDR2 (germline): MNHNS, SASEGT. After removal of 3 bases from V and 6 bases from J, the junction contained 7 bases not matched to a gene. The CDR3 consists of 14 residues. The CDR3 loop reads CASSDGGAGGEQYF. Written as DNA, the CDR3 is TGTGCCAGCAGTGACGGGGGGGCCGGAGGCGAGCAGTACTTC.

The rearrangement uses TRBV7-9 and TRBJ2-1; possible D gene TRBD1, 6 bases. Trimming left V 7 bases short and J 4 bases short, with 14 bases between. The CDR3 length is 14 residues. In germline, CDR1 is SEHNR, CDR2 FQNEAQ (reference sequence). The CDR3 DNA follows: TGTGCCAGCAATACAGGGTTCATATACAATGAGCAGTTCTTC. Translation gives CASNTGFIYNEQFF.

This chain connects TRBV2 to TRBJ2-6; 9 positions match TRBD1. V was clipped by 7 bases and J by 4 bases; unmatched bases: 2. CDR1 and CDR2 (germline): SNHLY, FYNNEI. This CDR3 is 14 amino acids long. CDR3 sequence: CASIQGAGANVLTF. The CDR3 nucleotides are TGTGCCAGCATACAGGGGGCCGGGGCCAACGTCCTGACTTTC.

The CDR3 bases are TGTGCCACCAGCAGGGACAGGAACCAAGAGACCCAGTACTTC. It encodes CATSRDRNQETQYF. This sequence joins TRBV15 and TRBJ2-5, with 7 bases lining up with TRBD1. There are 14 residues in the CDR3. J was trimmed by 0 bases and V by 3 bases; bases with no gene match: 1. Germline V gives CDR1 LNHNV, CDR2 YYDKDF (reference sequence). Full variable domain (outside the CDR3, taken from reference TRBV15 and TRBJ2-5): DAMVIQNPRYQVTQFGKPVTLSCSQTLNHNVMYWYQQKSSQAPKLLFHYYDKDFNNEADTPDNFQSRRPNTSFCFLDIRSPGLGDTAMYLCATSRDRNQETQYFGPGTRLLVL.

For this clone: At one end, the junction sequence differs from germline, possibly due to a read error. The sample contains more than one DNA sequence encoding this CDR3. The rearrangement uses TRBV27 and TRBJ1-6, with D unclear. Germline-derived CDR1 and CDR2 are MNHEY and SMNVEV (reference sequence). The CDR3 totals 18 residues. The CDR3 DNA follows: TGTGCCAGCAGTTTGCAACAGACCAAAAGCTCCTATAATTCCCCCCTCCACTTT. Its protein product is CASSLQQTKSSYNSPLHF.

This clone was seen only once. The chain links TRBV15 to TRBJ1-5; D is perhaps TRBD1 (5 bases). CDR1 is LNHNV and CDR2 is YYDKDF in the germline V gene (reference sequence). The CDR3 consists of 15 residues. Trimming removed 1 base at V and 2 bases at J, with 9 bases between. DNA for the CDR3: TGTGCCACCAGCAGAGGGGGCACGGGCAATCAGCCCCAGCATTTT. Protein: CATSRGGTGNQPQHF.

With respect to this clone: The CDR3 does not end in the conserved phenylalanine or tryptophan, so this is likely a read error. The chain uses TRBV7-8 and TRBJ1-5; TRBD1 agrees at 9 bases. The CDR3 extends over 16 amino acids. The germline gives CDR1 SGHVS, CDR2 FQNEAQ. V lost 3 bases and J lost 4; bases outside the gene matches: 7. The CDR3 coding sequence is TGTGCCAGCAGCTTTTCTGCCGGGACAGGGAATCAGCCCCAGCATGTT. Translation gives CASSFSAGTGNQPQHV.

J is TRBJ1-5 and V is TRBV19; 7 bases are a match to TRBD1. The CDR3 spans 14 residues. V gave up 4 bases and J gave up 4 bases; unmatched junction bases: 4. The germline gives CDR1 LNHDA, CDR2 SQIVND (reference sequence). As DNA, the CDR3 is TGTGCCAGTAGTACAGGACAGGTTAATCAGCCCCAGCATTTT. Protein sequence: CASSTGQVNQPQHF.

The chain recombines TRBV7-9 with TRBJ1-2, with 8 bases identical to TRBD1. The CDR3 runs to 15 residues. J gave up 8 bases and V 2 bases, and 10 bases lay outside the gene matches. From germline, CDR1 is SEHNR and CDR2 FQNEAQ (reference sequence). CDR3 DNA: TGTGCCAGCAGCTTACTGGACAGGGCGGTAGGCGGCTACACCTTC. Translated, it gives CASSLLDRAVGGYTF.

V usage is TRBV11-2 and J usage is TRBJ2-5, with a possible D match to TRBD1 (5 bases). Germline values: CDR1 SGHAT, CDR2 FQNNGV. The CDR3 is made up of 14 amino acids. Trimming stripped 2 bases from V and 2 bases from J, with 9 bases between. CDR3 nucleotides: TGTGCCAGCAGCTTAAGTACAGGACAAGAGACCCAGTACTTC. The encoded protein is CASSLSTGQETQYF.

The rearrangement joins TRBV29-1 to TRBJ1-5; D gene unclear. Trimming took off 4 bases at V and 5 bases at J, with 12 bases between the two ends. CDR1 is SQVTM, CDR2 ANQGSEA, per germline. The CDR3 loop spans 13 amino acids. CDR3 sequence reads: CSVGGGRDQPQHF. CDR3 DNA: TGCAGCGTTGGGGGAGGGCGAGATCAGCCCCAGCATTTT. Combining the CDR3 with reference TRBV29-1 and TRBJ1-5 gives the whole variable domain SAVISQKPSRDICQRGTSLTIQCQVDSQVTMMFWYRQQPGQSLTLIATANQGSEATYESGFVIDKFPISRPNLTFSTLTVSNMSPEDSSIYLCSVGGGRDQPQHFGDGTRLSIL.

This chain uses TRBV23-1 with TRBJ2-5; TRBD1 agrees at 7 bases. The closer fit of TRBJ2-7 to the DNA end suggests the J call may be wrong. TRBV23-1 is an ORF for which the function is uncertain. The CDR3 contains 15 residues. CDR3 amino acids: CASSHTGTDSYEQYF. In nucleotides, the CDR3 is TGCGCCAGCAGTCACACAGGGACAGACTCCTACGAGCAGTACTTC.

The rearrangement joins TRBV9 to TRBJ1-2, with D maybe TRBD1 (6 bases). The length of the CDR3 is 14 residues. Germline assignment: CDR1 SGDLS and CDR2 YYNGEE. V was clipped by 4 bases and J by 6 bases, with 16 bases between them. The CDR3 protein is CASSSGGGWNGYTF. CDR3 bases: TGTGCCAGCAGCTCGGGAGGGGGGTGGAATGGCTACACCTTC.

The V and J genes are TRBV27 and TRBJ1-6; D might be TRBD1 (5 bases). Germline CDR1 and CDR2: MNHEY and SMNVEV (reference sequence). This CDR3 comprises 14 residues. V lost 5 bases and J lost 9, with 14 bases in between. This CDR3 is CASSLQVAVSPLHF. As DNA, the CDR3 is TGTGCCAGCAGTCTACAGGTTGCGGTTTCACCCCTCCACTTT.

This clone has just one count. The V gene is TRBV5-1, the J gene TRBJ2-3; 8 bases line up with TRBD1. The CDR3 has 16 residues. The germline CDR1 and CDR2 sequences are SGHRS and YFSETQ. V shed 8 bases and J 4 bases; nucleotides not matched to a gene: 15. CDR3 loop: CASFIGQGAFPDTQYF. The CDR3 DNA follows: TGCGCCAGTTTCATTGGACAGGGCGCGTTTCCAGATACGCAGTATTTT.

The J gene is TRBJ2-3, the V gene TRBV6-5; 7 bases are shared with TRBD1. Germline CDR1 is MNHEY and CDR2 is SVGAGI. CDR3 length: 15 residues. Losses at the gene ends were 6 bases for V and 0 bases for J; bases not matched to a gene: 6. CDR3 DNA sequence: TGTGCCAGCAGATCCGACAGGGCTAGCACAGATACGCAGTATTTT. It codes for CASRSDRASTDTQYF.

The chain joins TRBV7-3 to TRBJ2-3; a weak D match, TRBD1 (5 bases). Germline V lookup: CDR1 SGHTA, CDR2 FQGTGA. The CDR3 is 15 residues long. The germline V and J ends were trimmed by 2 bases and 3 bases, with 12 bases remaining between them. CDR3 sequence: CASSLRQGLTDTQYF. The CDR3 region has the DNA TGTGCCAGCAGCTTACGGCAGGGCCTTACAGATACGCAGTATTTT.